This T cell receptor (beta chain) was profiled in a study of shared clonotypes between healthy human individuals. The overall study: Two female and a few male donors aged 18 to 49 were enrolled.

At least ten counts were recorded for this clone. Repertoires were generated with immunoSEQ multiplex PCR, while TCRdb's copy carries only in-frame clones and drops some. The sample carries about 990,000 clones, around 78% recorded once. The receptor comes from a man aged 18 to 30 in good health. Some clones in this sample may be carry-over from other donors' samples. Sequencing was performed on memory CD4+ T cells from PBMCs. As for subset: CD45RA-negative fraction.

In DNA, the CDR3 is TGCGCCAGCAGCCAGCCGGGACTAGCGGTGATGGATACGCAGTATTTT. Translating gives CASSQPGLAVMDTQYF. The chain couples TRBV4-1 to TRBJ2-3; 11 nucleotides align to TRBD2. The CDR3 loop spans 16 amino acids. J gave up 6 bases and V 3 bases, and 8 bases lay outside the gene matches. CDR1 MGHRA and CDR2 YSYEKL come from the germline V gene.